The 14 T cell receptor beta chains in this list originate from one sample, sequenced in a study of T cells in Graves' hyperthyroidism and ophthalmopathy. There were TCR beta CDR3 regions amplified from RNA transcripts. TCR CDR3 underwent first-round RT-PCR with the HTBI primer set. One entry per CDR3 protein, called by TCRdb with MiXCR from the multiplex PCR reads. The sample gives about 720,000 distinct CDR3 sequences, roughly 15% of which show up once; 8.4% is in the top ten. The specimen sequenced was blood. Receptor source: a man in his late teens or twenties with Graves' hyperthyroidism.

This clonotype occurred many times. The chain links TRBV6-2 or TRBV6-3 to TRBJ2-7, with 11 bases fitting TRBD2. The CDR3 totals 15 residues. Germline assignment: CDR1 MNHEY and CDR2 SVGEGT. With 4 bases clipped from V and 3 bases from J, the junction kept 5 bases outside the gene matches. The CDR3 DNA sequence: TGTGCCAGCAGTTCTACTAGCGGGGGACACTACGAGCAGTACTTC. It yields the protein CASSSTSGGHYEQYF.

This clonotype was seen a handful of times. Written as DNA, the CDR3 is TGTGCCAGCAGGCCGACAGGGCAAACCACTGAAGCTTTCTTT. It encodes CASRPTGQTTEAFF. This rearrangement joins TRBV2 to TRBJ1-1; the match to TRBD1 covers 7 bases. This CDR3 region has 14 residues. Germline lookup yields CDR1 SNHLY and CDR2 FYNNEI. V dropped 6 bases and J dropped 4; count of bases not matched to a gene: 8.

The CDR3 sequence is CSARMGKNTDTQYF. The DNA for the CDR3 is TGCAGTGCTAGAATGGGCAAAAACACAGATACGCAGTATTTT. The chain joins TRBV20-1 to TRBJ2-3; no clear D. The CDR3 has 14 residues. V lost 2 bases and J lost 2, with 11 bases in between. Germline lookup yields CDR1 DFQATT and CDR2 SNEGSKA (reference sequence).

This clonotype has at least ten counts. CDR3 sequence reads: CASSLRWGAREKLFF. In nucleotides, the CDR3 is TGTGCCAGCAGTTTAAGGTGGGGGGCGCGAGAAAAACTGTTTTTT. The chain uses TRBV28 and TRBJ1-4; D is perhaps TRBD1 (6 bases). This CDR3 region has 15 residues. V was cut by 2 bases and J by 8 bases, with 15 bases left in between. Germline CDR1 and CDR2: MDHEN and SYDVKM.

The chain links TRBV14 to TRBJ2-5, with TRBD1 matching 8 bases. Germline CDR1 reads SGHDN; CDR2 reads FVKESK. V shed 2 bases and J 5 bases; nucleotides not matched to a gene: 7. The CDR3 spans 15 residues. Here the CDR3 DNA reads TGTGCCAGCAGCCAATCAAGGACAGGGAGGGAGACCCAGTACTTC. Translated, it gives CASSQSRTGRETQYF.

This clonotype was detected ten times or more. CDR3 sequence reads: CASSLGRGHSYEQYF. DNA of the CDR3: TGTGCCAGCAGTTTAGGCAGGGGCCACTCCTACGAGCAGTACTTC. The chain couples TRBV27 to TRBJ2-7, with D possibly matching TRBD1 (6 bases). Trimming removed 2 bases at V and 0 bases at J, with 11 bases between. From germline, CDR1 is MNHEY and CDR2 SMNVEV (reference sequence). The CDR3 runs 15 residues.

Worth noting for this clonotype: A junction boundary mismatches the germline segment, possibly from a read error. The CDR3 nucleotides are TGTGCCGGCAGCTTGGGCAGGGGGCGCGAAGAGACCCAGTACTTC. Translation gives CAGSLGRGREETQYF. The J gene is TRBJ2-5, the V gene TRBV7-9, with 8 nucleotides matching TRBD1. Germline V CDR1 and CDR2: SEHNR, FQNEAQ (reference sequence). The CDR3 runs 15 residues.

The rearrangement links TRBV19 to TRBJ2-2; D not certain. The V gene's germline CDR1 is LNHDA and CDR2 SQIVND (reference sequence). The ends were cut back, 1 base at V and 2 bases at J, with 11 bases in the middle. This CDR3 contains 16 residues. The CDR3 region is CASSIGGRLNTGELFF. The CDR3 DNA reads as TGTGCCAGTAGTATAGGAGGCAGACTTAACACCGGGGAGCTGTTTTTT.

This clonotype was counted at least ten times. This chain uses TRBV6-2 or TRBV6-3 with TRBJ2-2; tentatively, D is TRBD1 (5 bases). Germline loops: CDR1 MNHEY, CDR2 SVGEGT. Trimming removed 0 bases at V and 3 bases at J, with 11 bases between. The CDR3 extends over 16 amino acids. The CDR3 DNA follows: TGTGCCAGCAGTTACTCTGCTAACAGGTACACCGGGGAGCTGTTTTTT. This translates into CASSYSANRYTGELFF.

A few counts support this clonotype. The chain employs TRBV12-3 or TRBV12-4 and TRBJ1-2; 7 bases agree with TRBD1. The CDR3 runs 13 residues. The V and J ends lost 6 bases and 4 bases, in that order; junction bases with no gene match: 5. This CDR3 reads CASSRRQGYGYTF. CDR3 coding DNA: TGTGCCAGCAGCCGTCGACAGGGCTATGGCTACACCTTC.

The V gene is TRBV12-3 or TRBV12-4, the J gene TRBJ2-7, with D perhaps TRBD1 (5 bases). CDR3 length equals 13 residues. V was shortened by 6 bases and J by 5 bases, with 14 bases between the two germline ends. The CDR3 DNA follows: TGTGCCAGCAGCCCCGCAGGGTGGAACGAGCAGTACTTC. This codes for CASSPAGWNEQYF.

Concerning this clonotype: A much larger clonotype is one base distant, so this may be a read error. The chain recombines TRBV29-1 with TRBJ2-7, with 8 positions matching TRBD1. This CDR3 is built from 14 residues. CDR1 and CDR2 (germline): SQVTM, ANQGSEA. CDR3 sequence (DNA): TGCGGCGTGTCCAAGGACAGGGCAAACTACGAGCAGTACTTC. It specifies CGVSKDRANYEQYF.

The V and J genes are TRBV30 and TRBJ2-5; 9 bases fit TRBD1. J was trimmed by 4 bases and V by 5 bases; bases with no gene match: 8. The CDR3 totals 14 residues. Germline-derived CDR1 and CDR2 are GTSNPN and SVGIG (reference sequence). CDR3 nucleotides: TGTGCCTGGTTGCCCGGGACAGGGCTAGAGACCCAGTACTTC. Translating it yields CAWLPGTGLETQYF. Supplemented by reference TRBV30 and TRBJ2-5, the full variable domain reads SQTIHQWPATLVQPVGSPLSLECTVEGTSNPNLYWYRQAAGRGLQLLFYSVGIGQISSEVPQNLSASRPQDRQFILSSKKLLLSDSGFYLCAWLPGTGLETQYFGPGTRLLVL.

Concerning this clonotype: One end of the junction does not line up with germline, which may come from a read error. The genes are TRBV7-6 and TRBJ2-3; 13 positions match TRBD2. This CDR3 comprises 16 residues. CDR1 SGHVS and CDR2 FNYEAQ come from the germline V gene. The CDR3 protein is CASSETSGRYPDTQYF. The CDR3 DNA reads as TGTGCCAGCAGCGAGACTAGCGGGAGGTATCCAGATACGCAATATTTT. Supplemented by reference TRBV7-6 and TRBJ2-3, the full variable domain reads GAGVSQSPRYKVTKRGQDVALRCDPISGHVSLYWYRQALGQGPEFLTYFNYEAQQDKSGLPNDRFSAERPEGSISTLTIQRTEQRDSAMYRCASSETSGRYPDTQYFGPGTRLTVL.